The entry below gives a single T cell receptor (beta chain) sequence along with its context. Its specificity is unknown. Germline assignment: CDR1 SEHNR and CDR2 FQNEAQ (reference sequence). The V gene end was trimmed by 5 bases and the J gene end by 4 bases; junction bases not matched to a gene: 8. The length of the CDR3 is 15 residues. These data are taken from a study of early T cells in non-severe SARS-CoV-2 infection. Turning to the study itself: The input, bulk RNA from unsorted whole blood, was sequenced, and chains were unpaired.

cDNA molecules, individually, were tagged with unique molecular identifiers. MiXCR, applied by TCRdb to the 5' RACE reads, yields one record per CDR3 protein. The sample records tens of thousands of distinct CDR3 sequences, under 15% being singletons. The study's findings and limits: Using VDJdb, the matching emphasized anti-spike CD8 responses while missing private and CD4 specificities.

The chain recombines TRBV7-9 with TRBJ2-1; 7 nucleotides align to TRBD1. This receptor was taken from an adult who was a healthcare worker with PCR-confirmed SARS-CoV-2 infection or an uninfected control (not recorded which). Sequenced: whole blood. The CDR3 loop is CASSPRQGGYNEQFF. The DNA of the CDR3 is TGTGCCAGCAGCCCGCGACAGGGTGGGTACAATGAGCAGTTCTTC.